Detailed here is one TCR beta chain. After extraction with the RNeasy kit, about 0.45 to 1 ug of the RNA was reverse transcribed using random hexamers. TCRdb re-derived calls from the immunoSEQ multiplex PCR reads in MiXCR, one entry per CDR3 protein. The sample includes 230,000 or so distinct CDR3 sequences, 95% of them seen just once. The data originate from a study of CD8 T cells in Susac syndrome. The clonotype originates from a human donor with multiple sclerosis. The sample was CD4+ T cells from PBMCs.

CDR3 region: CASSLGVPLAGGHNEQFF. CDR3 coding DNA: TGTGCCAGCAGTTTAGGAGTTCCTCTAGCGGGGGGGCACAATGAGCAGTTCTTC. The chain uses TRBV27 and TRBJ2-1; 12 positions agree with TRBD2. Germline CDR1 MNHEY, CDR2 SMNVEV (reference sequence). The CDR3 is 18 residues long. Trimming at V came to 2 bases and at J to 5 bases, leaving 10 bases not matched to a gene.